What follows describes a single T cell receptor (beta chain). Trimming removed 5 bases at V and 5 bases at J, with 10 bases between. Germline-derived CDR1 and CDR2 are DFQATT and SNEGSKA (reference sequence). The CDR3 has 11 residues. The data belong to a study of blood T cell repertoires in COVID-19. The wider study: Samples came from the United States, Italy and Spain, spanning acute and convalescent COVID-19. Sources were T cells, B-cell-depleted T cells, or PBMCs; the material itself was cDNA or gDNA.

Original analysis: Quantification of nucleated cells was approximated via reference gene primer amplification. Sequencing used immunoSEQ multiplex PCR; TCRdb keeps in-frame clones, though not all of them. Clonal size and the V and J genes are those of that table, whereas D and trimming came from the DNA. The sample records approximately 230,000 clones, roughly 89% being singletons. Participants reported their clinical history, and cohort assignment relied on those reports. The TCR comes from a woman aged 30 to 39 who had recovered from COVID-19. The rearrangement links TRBV20-1 to TRBJ2-7, with D maybe TRBD2 (6 bases). The sample consisted of PBMCs or T cells enriched from blood (not recorded which). The CDR3: CSAVRENEQYF. As DNA, the CDR3 is TGCAGTGCTGTACGGGAGAACGAGCAGTACTTC.